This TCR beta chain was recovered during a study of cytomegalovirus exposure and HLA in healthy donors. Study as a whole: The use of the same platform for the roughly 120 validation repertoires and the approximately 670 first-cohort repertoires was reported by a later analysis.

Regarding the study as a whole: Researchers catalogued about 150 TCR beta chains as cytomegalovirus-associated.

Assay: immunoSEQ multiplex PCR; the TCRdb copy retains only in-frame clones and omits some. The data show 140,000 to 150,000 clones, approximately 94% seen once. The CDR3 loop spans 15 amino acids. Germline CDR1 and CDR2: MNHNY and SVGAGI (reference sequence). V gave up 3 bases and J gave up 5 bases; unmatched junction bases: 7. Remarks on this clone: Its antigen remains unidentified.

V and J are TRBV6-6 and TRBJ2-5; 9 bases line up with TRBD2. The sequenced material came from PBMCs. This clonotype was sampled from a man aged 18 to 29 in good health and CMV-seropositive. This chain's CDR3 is CASSYSSGSGETQYF. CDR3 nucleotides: TGTGCCAGCAGTTATAGTAGCGGGAGCGGTGAGACCCAGTACTTC.